This T cell receptor (beta chain) was recovered during a study of cytomegalovirus exposure and HLA in healthy donors. 60 Vbeta and 13 Jbeta primers were used in PCR. Repertoires were generated with immunoSEQ multiplex PCR, while TCRdb's copy carries only in-frame clones and drops some. The data contain 100,000 to 150,000 clones, 65% to 90% of them singletons. Overall study findings and caveats: Follow-up analysis later connected one missense variant in DCLRE1C with trimming of TCR beta V- and J-genes. Of the V segments, some could not be distinguished, including TRBV6-2 and TRBV6-3, and were excluded. In vitro data verified a few CMV-associated chains as specific for CMV antigens. When analyzed later, the rates of TCR association showed variation by HLA locus, with DRB1 the most and HLA-C the fewest.

As regards this clone: The antigen is undetermined.

Germline-derived CDR1 and CDR2 are MDHEN and SYDVKM. Trimming removed 5 bases from V and 4 bases from J; junction bases left unmatched: 11. The CDR3 length is 16 residues. The genes are TRBV28 and TRBJ1-3; 7 nucleotides match TRBD1. This receptor was obtained from a young woman in good health and CMV-seropositive. Sequencing was performed on PBMCs. CDR3 residues: CASSTGEGVVGNTIYF. CDR3 nucleotides: TGTGCCAGCAGTACAGGGGAAGGAGTGGTAGGAAACACCATATATTTT.